The clone carrying this T cell receptor (beta chain) showed up many times. Its specificity is not known. The data were taken from a study of T cells in Graves' hyperthyroidism and ophthalmopathy. Study background: Sampling of peripheral blood happened at initial diagnosis, prior to any treatment. Study-wide points: In the blood, most expanded thyroid clonotypes above 0.001 appeared as well. Patients with ophthalmopathy were separated from those with stable hyperthyroidism by a 13 V-J model.

The source material, RNA transcripts, was used to amplify TCR beta CDR3 regions. A set of HTBI primers served as the primers for a first-round RT-PCR of the TCR CDR3. TCRdb called the multiplex PCR reads again in MiXCR, with one record for every CDR3 protein. The sample lists about 400,000 distinct CDR3 sequences; less than 20% were seen once. If no ophthalmopathy progression occurred within 18 months, Graves' hyperthyroidism was stable. The TCR originated in a woman younger than 30 with Graves' hyperthyroidism. Sequenced material: blood.

The CDR3 DNA follows: TGCGCCAGCAGCCCGGGGACAGGGACAGACTATGGCTACACCTTC. This codes for CASSPGTGTDYGYTF. The chain combines TRBV5-1 with TRBJ1-2, with 9 bases fitting TRBD1. The CDR3 runs to 15 residues. V was clipped by 4 bases and J by 3 bases; unmatched bases: 7. CDR1 and CDR2 from the germline V gene are SGHRS and YFSETQ.